Listed here are 30 T cell receptor beta chains from one sample, sequenced in a study of CD8+CD57+ T cells in acquired aplastic anemia. Both TCR beta VDJ combination and CDR3 sequence profiling were carried out. Genomic DNA was the template for this profiling. Each CDR3 protein is one row after TCRdb ran MiXCR on the reads. Of around 190,000 distinct CDR3 sequences listed, roughly 56% are singletons. The sequenced sample consisted of sorted CD4+, CD8+, or CD8+CD57+ T cells (not recorded which) from PBMCs. The source of these receptors is a human donor in good health, serving as a control.

The J gene is TRBJ1-5, the V gene TRBV19; perhaps TRBD1 as D (5 bases). CDR1 LNHDA and CDR2 SQIVND come from the germline V gene (reference sequence). V was trimmed by 10 bases and J by 0 bases, leaving 16 bases between them. The CDR3 runs 15 residues. This CDR3 is CATNFRGNSNQPQHF. Written as DNA, the CDR3 is TGTGCCACCAACTTTAGGGGTAATAGCAATCAGCCCCAGCATTTT.

This chain joins TRBV29-1 and TRBJ2-2; possible D gene TRBD2, 6 bases. The CDR3 extends over 17 amino acids. The V gene lost 4 bases and the J gene lost 3 bases, with 21 bases spanning the gap. CDR1 is SQVTM, CDR2 ANQGSEA, per germline. The CDR3: CSVGDGAGPRDTGELFF. In DNA, the CDR3 is TGCAGCGTTGGGGACGGGGCGGGGCCACGGGACACCGGGGAGCTGTTTTTT.

This clonotype was counted at least ten times. The chain is built from TRBV7-2 and TRBJ1-2; D uncertain. Germline V lookup: CDR1 SGHTA, CDR2 FQGNSA. The CDR3 sequence is 13 residues long. Trimming shortened V by 0 bases and J by 6 bases, and 8 bases separated the two germline ends. CDR3 coding DNA: TGTGCCAGCAGCTTAGCAGGGTATGATGGCTACACCTTC. This codes for CASSLAGYDGYTF.

The chain links TRBV12-3 or TRBV12-4 to TRBJ1-2; a weak D match, TRBD1 (6 bases). Deletions cut 3 bases from V and 4 bases from J, with 15 bases between. The CDR3 is 15 amino acids. CDR3 coding DNA: TGTGCCAGCAGTTTTAGAGACAGGCCCTTCTATGGCTACACCTTC. Translating it yields CASSFRDRPFYGYTF.

This clonotype was observed many times. It may be a read error: a sequence one base away is much more abundant. CDR3 sequence: CARGSRTAGNYEQYF. The CDR3 bases are TGCGCCAGGGGCAGTAGGACAGCCGGGAATTACGAGCAGTACTTC. V and J are TRBV10-1 and TRBJ2-7; maybe TRBD1 (6 bases). The CDR3 consists of 15 residues. Germline CDR1 WNHNN, CDR2 SYGVQD (reference sequence). Between the trimmed V and J ends, which lost 9 bases and 4 bases, there was a span of 22 bases.

The chain links TRBV7-2 to TRBJ1-2; TRBD1 matches 7 bases. Germline V gene sequence: CDR1 SGHTA, CDR2 FQGNSA. The CDR3 sequence is 15 residues long. V gave up 3 bases and J gave up 0 bases; unmatched junction bases: 4. For the CDR3, the DNA is TGTGCCAGCAGCTTCAGGGACAGATCTAACTATGGCTACACCTTC. Its translation is CASSFRDRSNYGYTF.

This clonotype was observed a handful of times. This chain uses TRBV9 with TRBJ2-7; TRBD2 is a possible D gene (5 bases). CDR1 is SGDLS, CDR2 YYNGEE, per germline. The V gene lost 4 bases and the J gene lost 0 bases, with 11 bases spanning the gap. This CDR3 comprises 14 residues. The CDR3 region is CASSPTTSSYEQYF. For the CDR3, the DNA is TGTGCCAGCAGCCCCACCACTAGCTCCTACGAGCAGTACTTC.

This clonotype was recorded a few times. The chain recombines TRBV28 with TRBJ2-6; D might be TRBD1 (5 bases). There are 15 residues in the CDR3. V lost 4 bases, J lost 0 bases, and 7 bases lay in between. Per germline, CDR1 MDHEN and CDR2 SYDVKM. The CDR3 spells CASSWQGSGANVLTF. CDR3 nucleotide sequence: TGTGCCAGCAGTTGGCAGGGCTCTGGGGCCAACGTCCTGACTTTC.

The sample holds many counts of this clonotype. The chain has TRBV28 and TRBJ2-3, with a tentative D call TRBD2 (7 bases). Germline lookup yields CDR1 MDHEN and CDR2 SYDVKM. Trimming cost V 3 bases and J 1 base, with 11 bases left between them. This CDR3 contains 15 residues. The CDR3 sequence is CASSLGGPRTDTQYF. The CDR3 coding sequence is TGTGCCAGCAGTTTGGGGGGGCCTCGCACAGATACGCAGTATTTT.

This clonotype was observed at least ten times. V usage is TRBV5-5 and J usage is TRBJ1-6, with D maybe TRBD1 (6 bases). The V and J ends lost 4 bases and 5 bases respectively, with 13 bases between them. Germline-derived CDR1 and CDR2 are SGHKS and YYEKEE (reference sequence). The CDR3 totals 15 residues. The CDR3 DNA is TGTGCCAGCAGCCCCCCGGGACAAAATAATTCACCCCTCCACTTT. This gives the protein CASSPPGQNNSPLHF.

With regard to this clonotype: With a much larger clone just one base away, this may be a read error. The V call is TRBV4-1, the J call TRBJ1-4; the D gene is possibly TRBD1 (6 bases). The V end was cut by 3 bases, the J end by 7 bases, with 12 bases between. The germline gives CDR1 MGHRA, CDR2 YSYEKL. The CDR3 has 14 residues. The CDR3 bases are TGCGCCAGCAGCCAGATAGGGGGAGGTGAAAAACTGTTTTTT. This translates into CASSQIGGGEKLFF.

Of note for this clonotype: The conserved phenylalanine or tryptophan normally closing the CDR3 is absent here, so this likely arose from a read error. The DNA is left out, because the CDR3 cannot be placed on it with certainty; the CDR3 is given as TCRdb lists it. This chain uses TRBV2 with TRBJ1-4; the D call of TRBD1 is as the table states it, not checked on the DNA. Germline CDR1 and CDR2: SNHLY and FYNNEI. Inclusive of both ends, the CDR3 amounts to 8 amino acids. The CDR3 protein is CASSETEG.

In regard to this clonotype: A read error is likely, as this CDR3 ends without the conserved phenylalanine or tryptophan. No DNA is shown, since the ends of the CDR3 on it are uncertain; the CDR3 is the one TCRdb lists. This chain uses TRBV7-2 with TRBJ1-6. Germline assignment: CDR1 SGHTA and CDR2 FQGNSA. The CDR3 is 10 amino acids in total, end residues counted. The CDR3 here is CASSLDFRAG.

The V gene is TRBV4-3, the J gene TRBJ2-1; D may match TRBD1 or TRBD2 (5 bases each). The germline V gene has CDR1 LGHNA and CDR2 YSLEER. The CDR3 has 14 residues. V was trimmed by 0 bases and J by 11 bases, leaving 14 bases between them. CDR3 DNA sequence: TGCGCCAGCAGCCAAGATTTTAAAGGGACGCAGCAGTTCTTC. It encodes CASSQDFKGTQQFF.

This clonotype was picked up many times. This chain links TRBV9 with TRBJ2-7; D not certain. In germline, CDR1 is SGDLS, CDR2 YYNGEE. The CDR3 has 14 amino acids. V dropped 1 base and J dropped 3 bases, with 11 bases sitting between them. In DNA form, the CDR3 reads TGTGCCAGCAGCGTATCTCAATTCAACTACGAGCAGTACTTC. Protein sequence: CASSVSQFNYEQYF.

The table lists this clonotype with many counts. The rearrangement links TRBV24-1 to TRBJ2-3, with D perhaps matching TRBD2 (5 bases). The germline V gene encodes CDR1 KGHDR and CDR2 SFDVKD. Deletions cut 6 bases from V and 8 bases from J, with 11 bases between. The CDR3 is 12 residues long. CDR3 amino acids: CATSSKSGTQYF. For the CDR3, the DNA is TGTGCCACCAGTTCGAAAAGCGGTACGCAGTATTTT.

This clonotype has a handful of counts. This rearrangement joins TRBV10-3 to TRBJ1-5; 8 bases are a match to TRBD1. Germline CDR1 and CDR2: ENHRY and SYGVKD. The CDR3 covers 15 residues. V trimming: 4 bases; J trimming: 3 bases; junction bases outside the gene matches: 5. Here the CDR3 reads CAISGTGGDNQPQHF. The CDR3 nucleotides read TGTGCCATCAGTGGAACAGGGGGTGACAATCAGCCCCAGCATTTT.

V is TRBV5-1 and J is TRBJ2-7; maybe TRBD1 (6 bases). CDR1 is SGHRS and CDR2 is YFSETQ in the germline V gene. Trimming shortened V by 1 base and J by 4 bases, and 12 bases separated the two germline ends. The CDR3 spans 14 residues. The CDR3 reads CASSLTQGLYEQYF. CDR3 DNA: TGCGCCAGCAGCTTGACACAGGGATTATACGAGCAGTACTTC.

This clonotype was seen many times. This chain joins TRBV6-5 and TRBJ2-2; weak D call: TRBD2 (5 bases). V lost 1 base to trimming and J lost 0 bases, with 6 bases between them. Germline V gives CDR1 MNHEY, CDR2 SVGAGI. This CDR3 comprises 15 residues. The CDR3 sequence is CASSYLATNTGELFF. The CDR3 nucleotides read TGTGCCAGCAGTTACTTAGCGACGAACACCGGGGAGCTGTTTTTT.

The chain joins TRBV20-1 to TRBJ1-1; D gene ambiguous. The CDR3 runs 10 residues. Trimming pared 6 bases from V and 11 bases from J, leaving 13 bases between. Germline V CDR1 and CDR2: DFQATT, SNEGSKA (reference sequence). This chain's CDR3 is CSANLNGAFF. For the CDR3, the DNA is TGCAGTGCAAACTTAAACGGGGCTTTCTTT.

This chain joins TRBV7-3 and TRBJ1-6, with 9 bases matching TRBD1. Germline CDR1 and CDR2: SGHTA and FQGTGA. The CDR3 is 15 amino acids. V was pared by 4 bases and J by 10 bases, with 8 bases of the junction left unmatched. The CDR3 nucleotides read TGTGCCAGCAGCTCGGGACAGGGTTTCATCTCACCCCTCCACTTT. It codes for CASSSGQGFISPLHF.

This clonotype came up once. The rearrangement uses TRBV5-8 and TRBJ1-2; tentatively, D is TRBD1 (5 bases). In germline, CDR1 is SGHTS, CDR2 YDEGEE. V was pared by 0 bases and J by 0 bases, with 24 bases between. The CDR3 has 20 residues. CDR3: CASSLAGDGYLPPPNYGYTF. CDR3 nucleotides: TGTGCCAGCAGCTTGGCCGGGGACGGATACCTACCCCCTCCTAACTATGGCTACACCTTC.

In this sample, this clonotype turned up many times. The chain has TRBV28 and TRBJ1-4; the D gene is possibly TRBD1 (5 bases). CDR3 length: 13 residues. CDR1 and CDR2 (germline): MDHEN, SYDVKM. Trimming shortened V by 0 bases and J by 8 bases, and 7 bases separated the two germline ends. The CDR3 sequence is CASSLWGEEKLFF. The CDR3 coding sequence is TGTGCCAGCAGTTTATGGGGGGAAGAAAAACTGTTTTTT.

This clonotype was picked up many times. The J gene is TRBJ2-3, the V gene TRBV5-1; 7 bases fit TRBD2. The CDR3 consists of 12 residues. Germline V gives CDR1 SGHRS, CDR2 YFSETQ. Unmatched junction bases numbered 4, after V lost 7 bases and J lost 5 bases. The CDR3 DNA reads as TGCGCCAGCTCTAGCGGAAGAGATACGCAGTATTTT. It codes for CASSSGRDTQYF.

The rearrangement uses TRBV18 and TRBJ1-2; TRBD1 aligns across 8 bases. Trimming at V came to 5 bases and at J to 5 bases, leaving 4 bases not matched to a gene. Germline V gene sequence: CDR1 KGHSH, CDR2 LQKENI. This CDR3 has 13 residues. In DNA form, the CDR3 reads TGTGCCAGCTCAGCGGACAGGGCGTATGGCTACACCTTC. Protein: CASSADRAYGYTF.

This chain connects TRBV20-1 to TRBJ2-2; 11 nucleotides match TRBD2. This CDR3 has 17 residues. V shed 0 bases, J shed 4 bases, and the junction held 7 bases outside the gene matches. Germline CDR1 DFQATT, CDR2 SNEGSKA (reference sequence). CDR3 loop: CSARDMTSGEVTGELFF. The CDR3 DNA reads TGCAGTGCTAGAGATATGACTAGCGGGGAGGTCACCGGGGAGCTGTTTTTT.

As to this clonotype: A read error may explain this, as a much larger clone is one base away. This chain uses TRBV2 with TRBJ2-5; the match to TRBD2 covers 8 bases. The CDR3 runs to 15 residues. Unmatched junction bases numbered 16, after V lost 9 bases and J lost 7 bases. Germline CDR1 is SNHLY and CDR2 is FYNNEI. The CDR3 sequence: CARGGLVGVPGTQYF. The CDR3 coding sequence is TGTGCCAGAGGGGGACTAGTGGGGGTCCCTGGGACCCAGTACTTC.

This clonotype was seen repeatedly, ten times or more. This chain connects TRBV4-3 to TRBJ1-2; a possible D gene is TRBD1 (5 bases). Trimming shortened V by 0 bases and J by 14 bases, and 19 bases separated the two germline ends. The CDR3 sequence is 14 residues long. Germline V gene data show CDR1 as LGHNA and CDR2 as YSLEER. The CDR3, as DNA: TGCGCCAGCAGCCAAGAGGTTCCAAGGGGTGCGGGAACCTTC. Translated, it gives CASSQEVPRGAGTF.

This clonotype was seen at least ten times. The rearrangement links TRBV12-3 or TRBV12-4 to TRBJ1-1; D is unresolved. The ends were cut back, 2 bases at V and 8 bases at J, with 6 bases in the middle. This CDR3 region has 11 residues. The CDR3 spells CASSLQEEAFF. The CDR3 nucleotides are TGTGCCAGCAGTTTACAGGAGGAAGCTTTCTTT.

This clonotype was observed at least ten times. The chain combines TRBV7-9 with TRBJ2-5; the D gene is possibly TRBD2 (6 bases). V lost 8 bases to trimming and J lost 3 bases, with 13 bases between them. There are 13 residues in the CDR3. Germline V gene sequence: CDR1 SEHNR, CDR2 FQNEAQ (reference sequence). The CDR3 nucleotides read TGTGCCAGCGCGGGCGGGAATGAAGAGACCCAGTACTTC. Translated: CASAGGNEETQYF. Supplemented by reference TRBV7-9 and TRBJ2-5, the full variable domain reads DTGVSQNPRHKITKRGQNVTFRCDPISEHNRLYWYRQTLGQGPEFLTYFQNEAQLEKSRLLSDRFSAERPKGSFSTLEIQRTEQGDSAMYLCASAGGNEETQYFGPGTRLLVL.